The rows below give T cell receptor beta chains drawn from one sample of a study of blood T cell repertoires in COVID-19. Data came from immunoSEQ multiplex PCR; TCRdb stores just in-frame clones and leaves some out. The repertoire holds roughly 100,000 clones, with 89% as singletons. The specimen sequenced was peripheral blood. The receptors here all came from a woman aged 70-85 years with acute or convalescent COVID-19. The CDR3 runs from the conserved cysteine through the conserved F or W.

j_call v_call cdr3_aa
TRBJ1-4 TRBV5-8 CASTGDWGEKLFF
TRBJ2-5 TRBV18 CASSPTGGKETQYF
TRBJ1-2 TRBV29-1 CSVIRDSDGYTF
TRBJ2-1 TRBV10-3 CAISGGTGTRNEQFF
TRBJ1-6 TRBV3-1/TRBV3-2 CASSQDTGLQGGSPLHF
TRBJ2-3 TRBV6-5 CASATGLDTQYF
TRBJ2-2 TRBV19 CASSWGETGELFF
TRBJ2-1 TRBV19 CASSPAGLYNEQFF
TRBJ2-2 TRBV5-1 CASSWGQGTGELFF
TRBJ1-5 TRBV5-6 CASSRALAGGGGNQPQHF
TRBJ2-7 TRBV4-1 CASSQVGKGYEQYF
TRBJ1-3 TRBV6-6 CASSWTGGGNTIYF
TRBJ1-4 TRBV18 CASSDRILEKLFF
TRBJ2-7 TRBV5-6 CASSGDRVPYEQYF
TRBJ2-1 TRBV6-2/TRBV6-3 CASSPRTGLVNEQFF
TRBJ2-1 TRBV3-1/TRBV3-2 CASSDTSVNEQFF
TRBJ1-2 TRBV19 CASSIPTSSYGYTF
TRBJ1-5 TRBV6-5 CASVSGTVNQPQHF
TRBJ1-1 TRBV5-1 CASSYGTGDTEAFF
TRBJ2-5 TRBV6-1 CASSDQGTSLKETQYF
TRBJ2-5 TRBV28 CASSSLGIQETQYF
TRBJ2-5 TRBV24-1 CATSDGTSGRGETQYF
TRBJ1-5 TRBV7-4 CASSFGSAGSNQPQHF
TRBJ1-6 TRBV4-2 CASSLDSNNSPLHF
TRBJ1-1 TRBV24-1 CATSVGQGSNTEAFF
TRBJ2-3 TRBV19 CASSMVLAGDTQYF
TRBJ1-1 TRBV5-5 CASSFRQGENTEAFF
TRBJ1-1 TRBV6-5 CASLLGNTEAFF
TRBJ1-5 TRBV19 CASRNIQGFFQPQHF